This T cell receptor (beta chain) originates from a study of cytomegalovirus exposure and HLA in healthy donors. This clone occurred once. Its antigen is not known. The PCR contained 60 Vbeta and 13 Jbeta primers. Sequenced by immunoSEQ multiplex PCR; TCRdb stores in-frame clones only, minus some. The sample has more than 150,000 clones, roughly 82% seen once; the top ten hold more than 0.95%. Findings of the study overall: Analysis was carried out at a later point, and it linked a missense DCLRE1C variant to TCR beta V- and J-gene trimming. Within a later analysis, the majority of CMV-associated TCR beta chains appeared HLA-restricted.

Each donor was nominally healthy when sampled (though unrecorded immune exposures were likely). This CDR3 spans 14 amino acids. V shed 5 bases and J 7 bases; nucleotides not matched to a gene: 8. Germline assignment: CDR1 SGHNT and CDR2 YYREEE (reference sequence). The V call is TRBV5-4, the J call TRBJ1-1; 10 bases align to TRBD1. Sequenced material: PBMCs. The receptor's source is a girl aged 2-10 years in good health and CMV-seropositive. The CDR3 bases are TGTGCCAGCAGGGCCCCGGGACAGGGGTTTGAAGCTTTCTTT. The encoded protein is CASRAPGQGFEAFF.